This T cell receptor (beta chain) comes out of a study of post-analysis software for immune sequencing data. Study-level background: The patients showed relapsing-remitting, secondary progressive and progressive-relapsing multiple sclerosis courses. Study-wide results and caveats: Clustering by F measure revealed strong co-clustering among samples prepared together in one batch. Normalized Chao1 diversity in multiple sclerosis patients fell significantly below that of controls. The study found TRBV5-6, TRBV5-1 and TRBV20-1 among about 5 TRBV segments more frequent in patients than controls.

The CDR3 totals 14 residues. Looked up from germline, CDR1 is DFQATT and CDR2 is SNEGSKA (reference sequence). With respect to this clonotype: Its antigen is not identified.

Unique molecular identifiers were carried by the TCR beta cDNA libraries. cDNA molecules numbering 400,000 to 550,000 came from approximately 0.91 to 9.4 million T cells. TCRdb fed the PCR reads into MiXCR, producing one record per CDR3 protein. The table shows approximately 260,000 distinct CDR3 sequences, with just over 35% occurring only once. Sequencing used blood. The chain joins TRBV20-1 to TRBJ2-4, with D possibly TRBD2 on 5 matching bases. The assigned J gene may be wrong: the sequence end matches TRBJ2-7 better. This TCR derives from a girl between 5 and 17 years old with multiple sclerosis. The CDR3, as DNA: TGCAGTGCTAGAGATGAGGGTAGCTACCCCGAGCAGTACTTC. Translation gives CSARDEGSYPEQYF.